This T cell receptor beta chain was identified during a study of long-term antiretroviral therapy in people with HIV. CDR3 length: 13 residues. The germline V gene encodes CDR1 SGHAT and CDR2 FQNNGV. Trimming shortened V by 5 bases and J by 8 bases, and 15 bases separated the two germline ends. The assay, immunoSEQ v3.0, was run at survey level. Data came from immunoSEQ multiplex PCR; TCRdb stores just in-frame clones and leaves some out. Altogether around 40,000 clones are present, approximately 94% being singletons, with the ten largest covering about 3.9%. V gene TRBV11-2 combines with J gene TRBJ1-2, with D unresolved. The clonotype was recovered from a woman aged 45-60 years with HIV. Sequencing used unsorted PBMCs, obtained 4.1 years after starting antiretroviral therapy. The CDR3 nucleotides read TGTGCCAGCAGCCCTGTTGAGATGAGCGGCTACACCTTC. Its protein product is CASSPVEMSGYTF.